This TCR beta chain appears in the sequencing data of a study of OX40 agonist ivuxolimab in advanced cancers. With regard to the full study: Ivuxolimab was an agonistic, fully human IgG2 monoclonal antibody directed against OX40 (CD134), a costimulatory receptor. Intravenous ivuxolimab was administered to patients every 2 weeks at six dose levels: 0.01, 0.1, 0.3, 1.5, 3 and 10 mg/kg. Of the approximately 50 dose-escalation patients, hepatocellular carcinoma was present in about 20, melanoma in roughly 15, renal cell carcinoma in 9 and head and neck cancer in 9. The dose-escalation cohort was about 83% male with a mean age of approximately 59 years, ranging from about 23 to 85. Patients were allowed to have had prior anti-PD-1, anti-PD-L1 or anti-CTLA-4 therapy, and roughly 40% of the dose-escalation patients had previously received checkpoint inhibitors. Partial responses occurred in three dose-escalation patients, of whom one had hepatocellular carcinoma and two had cutaneous melanoma. Peripheral TCRbeta sequencing was intended to test whether TCR sequence diversity was altered and clonal T-cell expansion was caused by ivuxolimab. The monotherapy dose-escalation portion (N ≈ 50 patients) of the phase I ivuxolimab trial is reported in the paper.

V gives up 0 bases and J gives up 5 bases, and the segment between their germline ends measures 11 bases. From a lookup of the germline V gene, CDR1 and CDR2 are MNHNS and SASEGT. Counted from cysteine to phenylalanine, this CDR3 has 15 amino acids. Of the read, only the CDR3 DNA is kept; its 45 bases are in frame from base 1. Patients with a history of autoimmune disease or receiving systemic immunosuppression were excluded from the trial. Peripheral blood for TCR sequencing was drawn from every dose cohort at baseline, at cycle 4 day 1 and at cycle 7 day 1. The samples were drawn from a first-in-human, open-label, multicenter phase I dose-escalation trial of ivuxolimab. Adults with locally advanced or metastatic melanoma, renal cell carcinoma, hepatocellular carcinoma or head and neck squamous cell carcinoma were enrolled in the trial. Before TCR sequencing, CD4+ and CD8+ T cells were separately sorted from peripheral blood.

Concerning this clone itself: Its antigen target is currently unknown. No base quality information exists; no much larger clone differs at one position.

To sequence the TCRbeta CDR3 region, genomic DNA was isolated from the sorted cells. TCRbeta CDR3 regions were sequenced using the immunoSEQ Assay. TCRdb took this table from immuneACCESS and kept in-frame rearrangements with V and J called. Such tables lack part of the clones; where checked against another copy, unresolved V genes explain under half of the gap, and the rest is unexplained. Recorded for this sample are under 95,000 clones; approximately 85% of them occurred a single time. The leading ten clones occupy about 17% of the sample. Points the paper makes about the study in general: Low levels of normalized T-cell clonal expansion were also seen in some patients who did not respond. After ivuxolimab, CD8+ T cells had more expanded clones than CD4+ T cells on average. At doses from 0.1 to 3.0 mg/kg, clonal expansion was seen in both CD4+ and CD8+ blood T cells between baseline and week 6. In the 0.1-3.0 mg/kg groups, partial responders were among the patients with the lowest normalized peripheral clonal expansion, particularly in CD8+ T cells. Which antigens the clonally expanded peripheral T cells were specific for was not determined.

In this chain, TRBV6-1 is recombined with TRBJ1-5; the D gene is unclear. The source material was CD4+ or CD8+ T cells sorted from blood, sampled in a trial of the OX40 agonist ivuxolimab. The TCR comes from an adult with an advanced solid tumor such as melanoma, head and neck, liver or kidney cancer. The nucleotide sequence reads as follows: TGTGCCAGCAGTGAAGCGAGCTGGGGTTATCAGCCCCAGCATTTT. Translated, this is CASSEASWGYQPQHF.